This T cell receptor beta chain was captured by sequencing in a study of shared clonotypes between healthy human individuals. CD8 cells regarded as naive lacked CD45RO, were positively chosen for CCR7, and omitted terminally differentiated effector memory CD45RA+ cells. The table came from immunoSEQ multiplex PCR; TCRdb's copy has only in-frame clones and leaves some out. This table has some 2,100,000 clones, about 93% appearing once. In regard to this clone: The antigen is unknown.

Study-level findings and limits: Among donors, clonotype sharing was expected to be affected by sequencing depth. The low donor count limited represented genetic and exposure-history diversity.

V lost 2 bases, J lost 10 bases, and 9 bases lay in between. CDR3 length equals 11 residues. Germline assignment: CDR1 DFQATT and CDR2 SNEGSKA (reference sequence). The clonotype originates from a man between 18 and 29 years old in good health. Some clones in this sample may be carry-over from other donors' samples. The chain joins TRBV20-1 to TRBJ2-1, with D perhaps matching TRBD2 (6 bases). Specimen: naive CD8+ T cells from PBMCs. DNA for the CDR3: TGCAGTGCTAGAACTGGACTAGAGCAGTTCTTC. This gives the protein CSARTGLEQFF.